This is a list of T cell receptor beta chains from one sample in a study of CD8+CD57+ T cells in acquired aplastic anemia. TCRdb processed the reads anew with MiXCR; each CDR3 protein has one entry. The data show about 420,000 distinct CDR3 sequences, with just under 70% seen just once and approximately 3.8% held by the top ten. Input material: sorted CD4+, CD8+, or CD8+CD57+ T cells (not recorded which) from PBMCs. All receptors come from a human donor in good health, serving as a control. The CDR3 runs from the conserved cysteine through the conserved F or W. D genes are given only for firm matches. Size is stated for part of the rows, as once, few or many counts, or as a class when the clone is expanded.

clone_size,j_call,v_call,d_call,cdr3_aa,cdr3_nt
.,TRBJ2-4,TRBV7-8,.,CASSILAKNIHYF,TGTGCTAGCAGCATACTAGCCAAAAACATTCACTACTTC
many,TRBJ1-1,TRBV4-2,.,CASSQDGRASAEAFF,TGTGCCAGCAGCCAAGATGGTAGGGCGTCAGCTGAAGCTTTCTTT
.,TRBJ1-3,TRBV7-2,.,CASSGTAGYGYTFF,TGTGCCAGCAGTGGGACCGCGGGCTATGGCTACACCTTCTTT
many,TRBJ1-1,TRBV18,TRBD1,CASSPRTGGAMNTEAFF,TGTGCCAGCTCACCACGGACAGGGGGAGCGATGAACACTGAAGCTTTCTTT
.,TRBJ1-3,TRBV20-1,TRBD1,CSAGGGQGDAIYF,TGCAGTGCTGGAGGGGGCCAGGGTGATGCCATATATTTT
few,TRBJ2-7,TRBV12-3/TRBV12-4,.,CASTLSAYEQYF,TGTGCCAGCACCTTATCTGCGTACGAGCAGTACTTC
.,TRBJ1-5,TRBV7-9,.,CASSFCEGGTNRHHF,TGTGCCAGCAGCTTTTGTGAGGGAGGAACGAACCGCCACCATTTT
.,TRBJ2-7,TRBV6-1,TRBD1,CASRAGTGVEQYF,TGTGCCAGCAGAGCGGGGACAGGGGTCGAGCAGTACTTC
.,TRBJ2-7,TRBV20-1,TRBD2,CSARETSGDGYEQYF,TGCAGTGCTAGAGAGACTAGCGGGGATGGCTACGAGCAGTACTTC
.,TRBJ1-5,TRBV5-8,.,CATSMDRGKPQHF,TGTGCCACCAGCATGGACCGGGGAAAGCCCCAGCATTTT
many,TRBJ2-3,TRBV20-1,.,CSARDVQAASTDTQYF,TGCAGTGCTAGAGACGTACAGGCCGCTAGCACAGATACGCAGTATTTT
.,TRBJ2-2,TRBV20-1,TRBD2,CSVSTSGHTGELFF,TGCAGTGTTTCGACTAGCGGGCACACCGGGGAGCTGTTTTTT
.,TRBJ2-2,TRBV2,.,CASVWGTKTGELFF,TGTGCCAGCGTTTGGGGTACGAAGACCGGTGAGCTGTTTTTC
.,TRBJ1-1,TRBV3-1,TRBD1,CASSQVGGQTNTEAFF,TGTGCCAGCAGCCAAGTAGGGGGACAGACGAACACTGAAGCTTTCTTT
.,TRBJ2-3,TRBV12-3/TRBV12-4,TRBD2,CASSLLTSGGGDTQYF,TGTGCCAGCAGTTTGTTGACTAGCGGGGGTGGAGATACGCAGTATTTT
.,TRBJ2-7,TRBV4-1,.,CASSRYITGTGAYEQYF,TGCGCCAGCAGCCGCTACATAACCGGGACGGGAGCCTACGAGCAGTACTTC
.,TRBJ1-1,TRBV7-2,TRBD1,CASSWDRGDEQYFFF,TGTGCCAGCAGCTGGGACAGGGGCGACGAGCAGTACTTTTTCTTT
.,TRBJ2-7,TRBV10-3,TRBD1,CAISVGGTGNYEQYF,TGTGCCATCAGTGTCGGCGGGACAGGGAACTACGAGCAGTACTTC
.,TRBJ1-1,TRBV5-1,.,CASSNTEVVGAFF,TGCGCCAGCAGCAACACTGAAGTGGTTGGAGCTTTCTTT
.,TRBJ2-7,TRBV19,.,CATSRGGRPANAQYF,TGTGCCACCAGCAGAGGAGGCAGACCAGCCAACGCGCAGTACTTC
once,TRBJ1-6,TRBV14,.,CASSPGGGLNSPLHF,TGTGCCAGCAGCCCCGGGGGAGGGCTTAATTCTCCCCTCCACTTT
many,TRBJ1-1,TRBV20-1,.,CSASGRTEAFF,TGCAGTGCTAGCGGGCGCACTGAAGCTTTCTTT
.,TRBJ2-5,TRBV7-9,.,CASSLLVSQETQYF,TGTGCCAGCAGCTTATTAGTGAGCCAAGAGACCCAGTACTTC
few,TRBJ1-2,TRBV10-3,TRBD1,CASSLETGFSGYTF,TGTGCCAGCAGCCTCGAGACAGGGTTTAGTGGCTACACCTTC
.,TRBJ2-7,TRBV15,.,CATSREGGYEQYF,TGTGCCACCAGCAGAGAGGGGGGCTACGAGCAGTACTTC
many,TRBJ1-1,TRBV19,.,CASNFRVNTEAFF,TGTGCCAGTAACTTCAGGGTGAACACTGAAGCTTTCTTT
few,TRBJ2-7,TRBV9,.,CASSLAVGLYEQYF,TGTGCCAGCAGCCTAGCAGTAGGTCTCTACGAGCAGTACTTC
.,TRBJ2-7,TRBV11-2,.,CASSLTGLLYEQYF,TGTGCCAGCAGCTTAACTGGACTACTCTACGAGCAGTACTTC